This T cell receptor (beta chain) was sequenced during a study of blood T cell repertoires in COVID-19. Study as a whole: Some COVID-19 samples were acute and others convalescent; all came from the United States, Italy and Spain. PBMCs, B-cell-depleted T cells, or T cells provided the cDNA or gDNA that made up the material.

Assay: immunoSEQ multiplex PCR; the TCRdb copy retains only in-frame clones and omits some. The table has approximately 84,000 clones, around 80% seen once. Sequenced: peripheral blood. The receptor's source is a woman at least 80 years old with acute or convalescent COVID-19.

The CDR3 region has the DNA TGTGCCAGCAGCTTTCTCTCGAGGAACACTGAAGCTTTCTTT. This codes for CASSFLSRNTEAFF. The chain employs TRBV11-2 and TRBJ1-1; D ambiguous. This CDR3 comprises 14 residues. Germline-derived CDR1 and CDR2 are SGHAT and FQNNGV. V was cut by 3 bases and J by 1 base, with 9 bases left in between.